Below, 17 T cell receptor beta chains from the same sample are listed, as sequenced in a study of control samples from healthy donors and cancer patients (TCRdb year 2020). Receptor amplification or capture employed the immunoSEQ multiplex PCR assay. The immuneACCESS repertoire file appears here via TCRdb, limited to in-frame rearrangements. These files lack a portion of the clones; in checked studies, under half of the deficit traces to unresolved V genes, and the cause of the others is not known. The table for this sample lists around 100,000 clones; 92% of them were counted only once. The ten largest clones add up to about 3% of the sample. The sequencing sample was made of blood. The receptors were sampled from a human donor in good health. The donor label of this sample is uncertain.

CDR3 sequence reads: CAGTGQTTDTQYF. The CDR3 DNA reads as TGTGCCGGCACGGGACAGACCACAGATACGCAGTATTTT. The V gene is TRBV2, the J gene TRBJ2-3; 7 bases line up with TRBD1. CDR1 and CDR2 (germline): SNHLY, FYNNEI. Trimming cost V 11 bases and J 2 bases; bases outside gene matches: 7. The CDR3 runs to 13 residues.

The V and J genes are TRBV5-1 and TRBJ2-4; D perhaps matches TRBD1 (6 bases). The CDR3 has 12 amino acids. Germline V gene sequence: CDR1 SGHRS, CDR2 YFSETQ. Trimming cost V 3 bases and J 9 bases, with 10 bases left between them. CDR3: CASSSAGVIQYF. In nucleotides, the CDR3 is TGCGCCAGCAGCTCCGCAGGGGTCATTCAGTACTTC.

V and J are TRBV9 and TRBJ1-2, with D perhaps TRBD1 (5 bases). From germline, CDR1 is SGDLS and CDR2 YYNGEE. Trimming took off 0 bases at V and 1 base at J, with 13 bases between the two ends. The CDR3 covers 16 residues. CDR3 DNA: TGTGCCAGCAGCGTAGAAGATTGGGACCGTAACTATGGCTACACCTTC. Amino acid sequence: CASSVEDWDRNYGYTF.

With regard to this clone: The sample carries other DNA sequences with the same CDR3. The chain is built from TRBV18 and TRBJ1-1, with D perhaps matching TRBD1 (6 bases). The CDR3 has 15 amino acids. Trimming removed 3 bases at V and 0 bases at J, with 11 bases between. Germline CDR1 reads KGHSH; CDR2 reads LQKENI. In nucleotides, the CDR3 is TGTGCCAGCTCACCGACAGGCGATATGAACACTGAAGCTTTCTTT. Residues: CASSPTGDMNTEAFF.

The V and J genes are TRBV27 and TRBJ1-1; 9 nucleotides align to TRBD1. The V and J ends lost 5 bases and 4 bases, in that order; junction bases with no gene match: 11. The germline V gene encodes CDR1 MNHEY and CDR2 SMNVEV (reference sequence). The CDR3 has 16 amino acids. CDR3 protein: CASSQGPGQGSTEAFF. In DNA form, the CDR3 reads TGTGCCAGCAGTCAGGGACCGGGACAGGGCTCCACTGAAGCTTTCTTT.

The chain links TRBV4-2 to TRBJ2-2; D not resolved. The germline gives CDR1 LGHNA, CDR2 YNFKEQ. V lost 6 bases, J lost 4 bases, and 15 bases lay in between. The CDR3 has 15 amino acids. Here the CDR3 reads CASSPGMETTGELFF. DNA of the CDR3: TGTGCCAGCAGTCCAGGAATGGAAACCACCGGGGAGCTGTTTTTT.

The genes are TRBV19 and TRBJ2-7; D perhaps matches TRBD1 (5 bases). V was shortened by 5 bases and J by 6 bases, with 17 bases between the two germline ends. Germline assignment: CDR1 LNHDA and CDR2 SQIVND (reference sequence). The CDR3 runs to 14 residues. The DNA for the CDR3 is TGTGCCAGTAGTTTCTTGGGGCACGGCTCCGAGCAGTACTTC. Translation gives CASSFLGHGSEQYF.

This sequence joins TRBV3-1 (or the pseudogene TRBV3-2) and TRBJ1-6; unclear D gene. The CDR3 runs to 14 residues. The ends were cut back, 4 bases at V and 4 bases at J, with 8 bases in the middle. Germline assignment: CDR1 LGHDT and CDR2 YNNKEL (reference sequence). CDR3 coding DNA: TGTGCCAGCAGCCTCTCGCAGTATAATTCACCCCTCCACTTT. Residues: CASSLSQYNSPLHF.

The V and J genes are TRBV12-3 or TRBV12-4 and TRBJ1-2, with D maybe TRBD1 (5 bases). The V and J ends lost 3 bases and 6 bases respectively, with 11 bases between them. The CDR3 contains 13 residues. The chain's CDR3 is CASSFAGVDGYTF. The CDR3 nucleotides read TGTGCCAGCAGTTTCGCGGGGGTAGATGGCTACACCTTC.

This chain uses TRBV3-1 (or the pseudogene TRBV3-2) with TRBJ2-3; D possibly corresponds to TRBD1 (5 bases). The CDR3 totals 15 residues. The germline CDR1 and CDR2 sequences are LGHDT and YNNKEL (reference sequence). The V gene lost 5 bases and the J gene lost 1 base, with 13 bases spanning the gap. The CDR3 bases are TGTGCCAGCAGCGCTTGGACACTCCGCACAGATACGCAGTATTTT. Residues: CASSAWTLRTDTQYF.

The chain is built from TRBV7-2 and TRBJ1-1; 11 nucleotides agree with TRBD1. CDR3 length equals 17 residues. V shed 0 bases and J 5 bases; nucleotides not matched to a gene: 8. Germline CDR1 and CDR2: SGHTA and FQGNSA. DNA for the CDR3: TGTGCCAGCAGCTTAGCCGGACAGGGGGCCGGAGGGACTGAAGCTTTCTTT. It specifies CASSLAGQGAGGTEAFF.

The chain uses TRBV7-8 and TRBJ1-5; TRBD1 is a possible D gene (6 bases). CDR3 size: 16 residues. V lost 4 bases to trimming and J lost 4 bases, with 17 bases between them. Germline CDR1 reads SGHVS; CDR2 reads FQNEAQ. CDR3 sequence reads: CASSSDSDRSNQPQHF. CDR3 nucleotide sequence: TGTGCCAGCAGCTCCGATTCCGACAGGTCAAATCAGCCCCAGCATTTT.

This sequence joins TRBV2 and TRBJ2-7, with TRBD1 identical over 7 bases. This CDR3 contains 15 residues. Unmatched junction bases numbered 13, after V lost 6 bases and J lost 5 bases. Per germline, CDR1 SNHLY and CDR2 FYNNEI. This CDR3 reads CASSADRWGFHEQYF. CDR3 in DNA: TGTGCCAGCAGCGCGGACAGGTGGGGGTTCCACGAGCAGTACTTC.

This clone was observed a handful of times. This rearrangement joins TRBV5-5 to TRBJ2-3; D may match TRBD1 or TRBD2 (7 bases each). The CDR3 covers 14 residues. Germline V lookup: CDR1 SGHKS, CDR2 YYEKEE (reference sequence). The germline V and J ends were trimmed by 1 base and 6 bases, with 12 bases remaining between them. This CDR3 reads CASSLRQGGDTQYF. The CDR3 DNA reads TGTGCCAGCAGCTTGCGGCAGGGGGGGGATACGCAGTATTTT.

This chain connects TRBV4-1 to TRBJ2-1, with a tentative D call TRBD2 (6 bases). CDR3 length: 17 residues. Germline-derived CDR1 and CDR2 are MGHRA and YSYEKL. The V end lost 0 bases, the J end lost 0 bases, and 12 bases lay between the germline ends. CDR3 in DNA: TGCGCCAGCAGCCAAGATAGCGGCACAAGCTCCTACAATGAGCAGTTCTTC. The encoded protein is CASSQDSGTSSYNEQFF.

The chain carries TRBV19 and TRBJ1-3; D ambiguous. The CDR3 loop spans 17 amino acids. With 10 bases removed from V and 0 bases from J, the gap between germline ends came to 22 bases. The V gene's germline CDR1 is LNHDA and CDR2 SQIVND (reference sequence). In nucleotides, the CDR3 is TGTGCCACCGGAATGGGGTTGGCGTTTAGCTCTGGAAACACCATATATTTT. Its protein product is CATGMGLAFSSGNTIYF.

DNA of the CDR3: TGTGCCAGCAGCCTGGGACAGGGGGCTAATTCACCCCTCCACTTT. Its protein is CASSLGQGANSPLHF. This chain links TRBV7-9 with TRBJ1-6, with 12 bases identical to TRBD1. Unmatched junction bases numbered 2, after V lost 5 bases and J lost 6 bases. The CDR3 totals 15 residues. Germline V gives CDR1 SEHNR, CDR2 FQNEAQ (reference sequence).